These 19 T cell receptor beta chains share one sample of origin, sequenced in a study of T cell responses to AZD1222 COVID-19 vaccine. Produced via immunoSEQ multiplex PCR; TCRdb's table is partial and in-frame only. Here the sample spans 150,000 to 200,000 clones, about 91% being singletons. The source was peripheral blood, collected 28 days after the second AZD1222 dose. All receptors derive from an adult who received the AZD1222 COVID-19 vaccine.

The V call is TRBV7-9, the J call TRBJ1-1; D remains ambiguous. The length of the CDR3 is 14 residues. Germline V gives CDR1 SEHNR, CDR2 FQNEAQ (reference sequence). V dropped 5 bases and J dropped 6 bases, with 16 bases sitting between them. DNA of the CDR3: TGTGCCAGCAGCGAAACAAAGTCCGGGGCTGAAGCTTTCTTT. Its translation is CASSETKSGAEAFF.

The chain joins TRBV10-3 to TRBJ2-7, with 10 bases lining up with TRBD1. The germline V gene encodes CDR1 ENHRY and CDR2 SYGVKD. The CDR3 is 14 amino acids. Germline trimming cut 8 bases from V and 7 bases from J; bases unmatched to any gene: 11. The CDR3 reads CAISSRQGANEQYF. CDR3 nucleotides: TGTGCCATCTCAAGTCGACAGGGGGCGAATGAGCAGTACTTC.

This clone was seen more than once but under ten times. The rearrangement uses TRBV5-1 and TRBJ1-4, with 9 bases identical to TRBD1. Germline CDR1 and CDR2: SGHRS and YFSETQ. The CDR3 sequence is 17 residues long. V lost 8 bases and J lost 2; bases outside the gene matches: 13. CDR3 bases: TGCGCCAGAAAACTTCTGGGACAGGGTGGGACTAATGAAAAACTGTTTTTT. Its translation: CARKLLGQGGTNEKLFF.

The chain combines TRBV19 with TRBJ1-5, with TRBD1 matching over 10 bases. Germline V gene data show CDR1 as LNHDA and CDR2 as SQIVND (reference sequence). The J segment lost 4 bases and the V segment lost 5 bases, leaving 2 bases of the junction unmatched. This CDR3 has 14 amino acids. CDR3 residues: CASSSDRGNQPQHF. CDR3 bases: TGTGCCAGTAGTTCGGACAGGGGGAATCAGCCCCAGCATTTT.

This clone was observed a few times. V usage is TRBV5-4 and J usage is TRBJ1-1; weak D call: TRBD1 (5 bases). Germline V gene sequence: CDR1 SGHNT, CDR2 YYREEE (reference sequence). The CDR3 runs 16 residues. Trimming removed 3 bases from V and 1 base from J, with 16 bases in between. The CDR3 DNA is TGTGCCAGCAGCTCATGGGGGACTGCTGAGAACACTGAAGCTTTCTTT. It translates to CASSSWGTAENTEAFF.

The V call is TRBV3-1 (or the pseudogene TRBV3-2), the J call TRBJ1-1, with 8 bases identical to TRBD1. V trimming: 4 bases; J trimming: 4 bases; junction bases outside the gene matches: 5. Germline loops: CDR1 LGHDT, CDR2 YNNKEL (reference sequence). The CDR3 contains 14 residues. CDR3 residues: CASSPWTGFTEAFF. For the CDR3, the DNA is TGTGCCAGCAGCCCGTGGACAGGGTTCACTGAAGCTTTCTTT.

V is TRBV6-1 and J is TRBJ1-2; D is unresolved. Trimming removed 3 bases from V and 6 bases from J, with 11 bases in between. The CDR3 contains 13 residues. The germline CDR1 and CDR2 sequences are MNHNS and SASEGT. The CDR3 coding sequence is TGTGCCAGCAGTGATTCACAGACACATGGCTACACCTTC. Translating it yields CASSDSQTHGYTF.

This chain uses TRBV29-1 with TRBJ1-2; D is uncertain. Per the germline V gene, CDR1 is SQVTM and CDR2 is ANQGSEA. Between the trimmed V and J ends, which lost 4 bases and 4 bases, there was a span of 10 bases. This CDR3 comprises 12 residues. The CDR3 sequence: CSVGSGFYGYTF. DNA for the CDR3: TGCAGCGTTGGTAGCGGGTTCTATGGCTACACCTTC. The variable domain in full, completed from reference TRBV29-1 and TRBJ1-2, reads SAVISQKPSRDICQRGTSLTIQCQVDSQVTMMFWYRQQPGQSLTLIATANQGSEATYESGFVIDKFPISRPNLTFSTLTVSNMSPEDSSIYLCSVGSGFYGYTFGSGTRLTVV.

This rearrangement joins TRBV4-1 to TRBJ2-7, with D possibly being TRBD1 (6 bases). The V end lost 3 bases, the J end lost 2 bases, and 26 bases lay between the germline ends. This CDR3 is 19 amino acids long. Per the germline V gene, CDR1 is MGHRA and CDR2 is YSYEKL. CDR3 nucleotide sequence: TGCGCCAGCAGCCAGGGCCCTATAACCGGGACAAGCATCCCCTACGAGCAGTACTTC. Its translation is CASSQGPITGTSIPYEQYF.

This clone has a single count. The rearrangement links TRBV5-1 to TRBJ1-3; no clear D gene. V was shortened by 0 bases and J by 0 bases, with 10 bases between the two germline ends. CDR1 SGHRS and CDR2 YFSETQ come from the germline V gene. CDR3 length: 16 residues. CDR3 loop: CASSLVGSDSGNTIYF. CDR3 DNA: TGCGCCAGCAGCTTGGTGGGGAGTGACTCTGGAAACACCATATATTTT.

V usage is TRBV28 and J usage is TRBJ2-7, with D possibly being TRBD1 (5 bases). CDR1 is MDHEN, CDR2 SYDVKM, per germline. The ends were cut back, 6 bases at V and 7 bases at J, with 10 bases in the middle. This CDR3 has 11 amino acids. This CDR3 is CASRERGEQYF. The CDR3 coding sequence is TGTGCCAGCAGGGAAAGGGGAGAGCAGTACTTC.

The V gene is TRBV6-5, the J gene TRBJ1-1; TRBD1 matches 12 bases. Germline values: CDR1 MNHEY, CDR2 SVGAGI. The V segment lost 6 bases and the J segment 6 bases; nucleotides outside the gene matches: 2. This CDR3 comprises 13 residues. CDR3 sequence: CASRGQGASEAFF. The CDR3 DNA reads TGTGCCAGCAGGGGACAGGGGGCCTCTGAAGCTTTCTTT.

CDR3 sequence (DNA): TGTGCCACCAGGGAGGTCCATCAGCCCCAGCATTTT. Its protein is CATREVHQPQHF. The chain links TRBV24-1 to TRBJ1-5; D gene unclear. V was pared by 7 bases and J by 5 bases, with 8 bases between. Germline CDR1 and CDR2: KGHDR and SFDVKD. CDR3 length: 12 amino acids.

J is TRBJ1-1 and V is TRBV25-1; no firm D call. CDR3 length: 13 amino acids. Trimming removed 5 bases from V and 8 bases from J, with 15 bases in between. Germline V lookup: CDR1 MGHDK, CDR2 SYGVNS. Written as DNA, the CDR3 is TGTGCCAGCAGTCATCTCGGAGGATCCGAAGCTTTCTTT. This encodes CASSHLGGSEAFF.

The V and J genes are TRBV5-1 and TRBJ2-1; 10 bases are a match to TRBD2. This CDR3 contains 15 residues. Germline CDR1 is SGHRS and CDR2 is YFSETQ. The V and J ends lost 4 bases and 2 bases, in that order; junction bases with no gene match: 3. The CDR3 here is CASSVSGGTYNEQFF. As DNA, the CDR3 is TGCGCCAGCAGCGTTAGCGGGGGGACCTACAATGAGCAGTTCTTC.

The rearrangement uses TRBV4-1 and TRBJ2-1, with 12 bases lining up with TRBD2. This CDR3 has 16 amino acids. V lost 3 bases to trimming and J lost 2 bases; unmatched junction nucleotides: 2. CDR1 is MGHRA and CDR2 is YSYEKL in the germline V gene. The CDR3 DNA follows: TGCGCCAGCAGCCAGAGGACTAGCGGGGCCTACAATGAGCAGTTCTTC. It codes for CASSQRTSGAYNEQFF.

In its sample, this clone was seen once. V usage is TRBV6-5 and J usage is TRBJ1-4; D is perhaps TRBD1 (5 bases). CDR1 MNHEY and CDR2 SVGAGI come from the germline V gene. The CDR3 is made up of 14 amino acids. V lost 6 bases and J 7 bases, leaving 15 bases between the germline ends. The CDR3, as DNA: TGTGCCAGCAGCGTGGGGGGGTTCGGTGAAAAACTGTTTTTT. Its translation is CASSVGGFGEKLFF.

The chain is built from TRBV7-8 and TRBJ1-6; D gene uncertain. The CDR3 contains 15 residues. V was pared by 0 bases and J by 8 bases, with 11 bases between. Germline values: CDR1 SGHVS, CDR2 FQNEAQ. In DNA, the CDR3 is TGTGCCAGCAGCTTAGCGGAGGGCTCTTATTCACCCCTCCACTTT. This sequence encodes CASSLAEGSYSPLHF.

V usage is TRBV7-2 and J usage is TRBJ1-2; a possible D gene is TRBD1 (5 bases). The CDR3 loop spans 13 amino acids. Trimming removed 7 bases at V and 2 bases at J, with 11 bases between. The V gene's germline CDR1 is SGHTA and CDR2 FQGNSA. This CDR3 reads CASTPGLNYGYTF. CDR3 sequence (DNA): TGTGCCAGCACCCCAGGGCTGAACTATGGCTACACCTTC.